The clone carrying this TCR beta chain was counted many times. RNA transcripts yielded amplified TCR beta CDR3 regions. RT-PCR in the first round used HTBI primers; a second-round multiplex PCR followed. TCRdb analysed the multiplex PCR reads with MiXCR anew, one entry per CDR3 protein. The data contain 650,000 to 800,000 distinct CDR3 sequences, more than 40% of them singletons. The sample originates from a study of Graves' ophthalmopathy and Graves' hyperthyroidism. V was clipped by 5 bases and J by 3 bases, with 20 bases between them. The germline V gene has CDR1 SEHNR and CDR2 FQNEAQ (reference sequence). The CDR3 extends over 16 amino acids.

The chain carries TRBV7-9 and TRBJ2-7; D possibly corresponds to TRBD1 (5 bases). The sample was peripheral blood. The TCR originated in an adult man with Graves' ophthalmopathy. For the CDR3, the DNA is TGTGCCAGCAGCCCCTCCCCCGGACAAGGGAACTACGAGCAGTACTTC. This gives the protein CASSPSPGQGNYEQYF. Full variable domain (rest looked up from reference TRBV7-9 and TRBJ2-7): DTGVSQNPRHKITKRGQNVTFRCDPISEHNRLYWYRQTLGQGPEFLTYFQNEAQLEKSRLLSDRFSAERPKGSFSTLEIQRTEQGDSAMYLCASSPSPGQGNYEQYFGPGTRLTVT.